The following is a TCR beta chain sequence with its context. Its antigen remains unidentified. Base qualities are not at hand, and no much larger clone is one base apart. Receptor libraries were prepared by the immunoSEQ multiplex PCR assay. For the multiplex PCR, a mixture combining 60 forward primers for TCR Vbeta segments and 13 reverse primers for TCR Jbeta segments was used. A multiplex PCR assay on genomic DNA amplified the CDR3 region of rearranged TCR beta genes. On the Illumina HiSeq System, the amplified TCR beta libraries were sequenced as 87-base-pair reads. As for how the authors treated the data: In a later analysis, tens of millions of unique TCR beta chains were counted across the approximately 640 repertoires, and approximately 11 million of these chains were shared by at least two donors. Raw reads were error-corrected and collapsed into unique sequences by a nearest-neighbor algorithm in which closely related sequences were merged to remove PCR and sequencing errors. CDR3 sequences were aligned to IMGT reference sequences to assign V, D and J gene segments. Each retained sequence needed at least a six-nucleotide match to both a V gene segment and a J gene segment. Rearrangements were called productive when the CDR3 lacked stop codons and stayed in frame with V and J; all others were non-productive. Following IMGT convention, CDR3 was defined as the stretch from the second conserved V-encoded cysteine up to the conserved J-encoded phenylalanine. The earlier analysis of approximately 590 of the donors excluded any sequence lacking an unambiguous match to a single V gene segment. An earlier analysis of approximately 590 of the donors classified V segments as functional when productive rearrangements were above 56.7% and as segregating when the standard deviation between donors was above 5%. A statistical classification framework was developed to diagnose cytomegalovirus status using the catalog of TCR beta chain sequences. A later analysis assigned V and J genes by comparing TCR nucleotide sequences with IMGT/GENE-DB human TR gene sequences. Using the TCRdist pipeline, a later analysis assigned CDR3 sequences along with most-parsimonious VDJ recombination scenarios. In a later analysis, each TCR beta chain was defined by its CDR3 amino acid sequence together with its V-gene family, and reads without a unique V-gene family were excluded. In a later analysis, approximately 590 highly shared, low-generation-probability nucleotide sequences were removed to address suspected cross-contamination and a sequencing artifact. For each public chain, a later analysis derived a clonal expansion index from normalized ranks of inferred template counts within each repertoire. In a later analysis, generation probabilities were computed with a VDJ recombination model fitted to out-of-frame rearrangements, and the resulting probabilities were checked against IGoR. In a later analysis, hypergeometric tests were used to score TCR-TCR, TCR-HLA and TCR-CMV co-occurrence, with a repertoire-size bias correction applied to TCR pairs. To estimate false discovery rates, a later analysis permuted the HLA or CMV assignments 20 times. A later analysis grouped co-occurring TCRs with DBSCAN, adding TCRdist sequence similarity when clustering within HLA-allele-positive subsets. Repertoires with fewer than 30,000 or more than 120,000 public chains were left out of co-occurrence clustering, as were four to six repertoires with anomalous nucleotide sharing. Sourced from immuneACCESS, this table was stored by TCRdb with only in-frame sequences that have V and J called. A share of the clones is absent; for the studies checked, an unresolved V gene accounts for under half, and the remainder has no known explanation. V, J and clone size reflect that table, while D and trimming were determined from the DNA. The sample table shows 140,000 to 150,000 clones, and roughly 75% are seen once. The top ten clones comprise around 3.2% of the sample.

The entry originates in a study of cytomegalovirus exposure and HLA in healthy donors (dated by TCRdb to about 2017). A note on the overall study: In an earlier analysis of some 610 of the donors, about 270 Gb of sequence data and just under 120 million unique TCR beta sequences from about 179 million T cells were reported. An early release covering roughly 600 HLA-typed donors comprised roughly 300 gigabases of sequencing data and roughly 85 million unique TCR sequences. Of the roughly 400 genotyped donors, about 80% fell in the genetic ancestry cluster associated with self-reported Caucasian donors. The study aimed to test whether cataloging public T cell receptors could reveal signatures of past pathogen exposure. The study used immunosequencing to profile the T cell repertoires of 670 or so subjects and linked those repertoires to cytomegalovirus serostatus. Along with the roughly 670-subject first cohort, a separate validation cohort of some 130 different subjects was used. The study combined high-throughput TCR immunosequencing, statistical association of individual TCRs with disease status, and machine learning to predict cytomegalovirus infection status. A later analysis re-analyzed previously published TCR beta repertoires from 500 to 700 donors and added high-resolution HLA genotyping to study TCR occurrence patterns. In the later analysis, no new phenotypic data were used to find candidate immune exposures; instead, reliance was placed on TCR beta sequences and their occurrence across donors. An earlier analysis of about 600 of the donors used high-throughput TCR beta sequencing to judge whether each TCR beta V gene segment behaved as functional or pseudogenic. Donor age, sex, ethnicity and CMV serostatus were compiled alongside the repertoire data. In a later genetic analysis, genome-wide SNP genotypes for about three fifths of the roughly 670 donors were used, and that subset was treated as a discovery cohort. All discovery cohort repertoires had been generated on a single sequencing platform. HLA typing included class I and class II loci at four-digit resolution. Typing coverage varied by locus: roughly 629-640 donors for A, B, C, DRB1 and DQB1; approximately 500 for DQA1; over 600 for DPA1; some 470 for DPB1. Five DR-DQ haplotypes were handled as single units for association and clustering, since linkage in the cohort was strong. On average, around 200,000 unique TCR beta nucleotide sequences were sequenced per donor among 350 to 400 genotyped donors of the cohort, with roughly 20% of those sequences being non-productive.

In total, 666 healthy bone marrow donors made up the cohort. All cohort members were sampled while nominally healthy, although unrecorded immune exposures were likely present. The donor was CMV seronegative and was included in the group of a few hundred seronegative cohort members. A peripheral blood sample was collected from each donor, and TCR beta sequencing was performed on peripheral blood mononuclear cells. The Qiagen DNeasy Blood Extraction Kit was used to extract genomic DNA from the blood cell samples. Overall results and qualifications from the work: Most CMV-associated TCR beta chains appeared to be HLA-restricted in a later analysis, and the HLA associations seemed to be driven largely by CMV exposure. In a later analysis, HLA-associated TCR beta chains showed more clonal expansion and lower generation probabilities than non-associated chains that were equally common. A further reported finding was that TCR beta sequences accurately predicted the HLA-A and HLA-B alleles for most subjects in the first cohort. Specific HLA alleles were associated with roughly 17,000 TCR beta sequences at a false discovery rate of 0.05 in a later analysis. In vitro tests confirmed that three of the cytomegalovirus-associated TCR beta chains recognize cytomegalovirus antigens. It was suggested by the authors that the approach could potentially be generalized to other disease states and immunological phenotypes. An earlier analysis of approximately 590 of the donors showed that most TCR beta V segments appeared in productive rearrangements either about 87% or about 30% of the time, which broadly matched IMGT annotations. A total of 150 to 200 TCR beta chains were listed by the study as associated with cytomegalovirus. Fewer than 20 rarely observed V segments, including chromosome 9 orphons, were excluded from the earlier analysis of almost 600 of the donors because counts were too low. The classifier was reported to diagnose cytomegalovirus status with high specificity and sensitivity in both the original cohort and the validation cohort. Compared with the roughly 720-donor mean, donors in an Asian-associated ancestry cluster had fewer N-insertions in productive TCRs, according to a later genetic analysis. Most TCR sequences were observed very rarely across donors, whereas some public TCRs were present in many individuals. CMV serostatus was the only immune exposure information available for the cohort. In a later analysis, several top co-occurrence clusters were reported to appear linked to parvovirus B19, influenza, CMV and Epstein-Barr virus. A cluster of highly shared sequence variants was judged likely to be a technical artifact of the sequencing pipeline. Because HLA typing was unavailable for some donors at each locus, only the typed subset was used in association tests. Correlated functional status among segregating V segments might reflect linkage disequilibrium, but an unknown experimental factor could not be ruled out. An association between a missense DCLRE1C variant and V-gene and J-gene trimming of TCR beta chains was found in a later genetic analysis and replicated in an independent cohort. Only TCR beta chains were sequenced in this cohort, and the absence of alpha or paired-chain data limited detectable features. Presence/absence analyses assumed roughly uniform sequencing depth across donors, an assumption that may not hold. A later analysis found that TCR association rates varied across HLA loci, with DRB1 alleles showing the most associated TCRs and HLA-C alleles the fewest. Because the 87-base-pair reads could not distinguish some IMGT-functional V segments, including TRBV6-2 and TRBV6-3, those segments were excluded. Strong co-occurrence of HLA alleles, especially DR and DQ, made assigning TCR associations to individual alleles difficult.

V is pruned by 4 bases and J by 4 bases, leaving 7 bases of the junction without a gene match. CDR1 and CDR2 are read off the germline V gene (reference sequence) as LNHDA and SQIVND. The CDR3 sequence holds 16 residues, the cysteine and phenylalanine included. The entry retains the CDR3 DNA only, 48 bases that are in frame from base 1. This chain joins TRBV19 to TRBJ1-2; the central 12 bases match TRBD1. Sequenced input: PBMCs. This clonotype was obtained from a female donor in good health and CMV-seronegative. The CDR3 protein is CASSTGGTGGIYGYTF. The DNA sequence is as follows: TGTGCCAGTAGTACTGGCGGGACAGGGGGCATCTATGGCTACACCTTC.